This T cell receptor beta chain originates from a study of shared clonotypes between healthy human individuals. Notes on the study in general: The genetic and exposure-history diversity represented was limited by few donors. The four-donor shared clonotypes exceeded non-shared clonotypes in generation probability, with non-shared ones scoring lower.

Clones were read by immunoSEQ multiplex PCR, and TCRdb kept only the in-frame ones, dropping some. The repertoire holds some 2,000,000 clones, with over 85% as singletons. The CDR3 spans 13 residues. V was clipped by 4 bases and J by 10 bases, with 15 bases between them. The germline gives CDR1 SGHRS, CDR2 YFSETQ. In its sample, this clone was seen once. Its specificity is unknown. Positive CCR7 selection of CD45RO-negative cells yielded the naive CD8 cells, and terminally differentiated effector memory CD45RA+ cells were excluded. Sequencing was carried out using naive CD8+ T cells sorted from blood. The rearrangement uses TRBV5-1 and TRBJ2-1, with D hard to call. This sequence originates from a man between 18 and 35 years old in good health. The CDR3 DNA reads TGCGCCAGCAGCAGCAGCCCCTCCTGGGAGCAGTTCTTC. It specifies CASSSSPSWEQFF.